A single sample is the source of the 18 T cell receptor beta chains below, sequenced in a study of blood T cell repertoires in COVID-19. Data came from immunoSEQ multiplex PCR; TCRdb stores just in-frame clones and leaves some out. The sample includes 80,000 to 90,000 clones, 85% to 90% seen only once; the top ten take 5.1%. The material sequenced was peripheral blood. The receptors were sampled from a man between 40 and 49 years old with acute or convalescent COVID-19.

This clone was counted only a few times. V is TRBV24-1 and J is TRBJ2-1; 7 bases line up with TRBD2. This CDR3 comprises 17 residues. From germline, CDR1 is KGHDR and CDR2 SFDVKD. With 0 bases clipped from V and 0 bases from J, the junction kept 4 bases outside the gene matches. The DNA for the CDR3 is TGTGCCACCAGTGATTTGCCGGGCGGGAGCTCCTACAATGAGCAGTTCTTC. This sequence encodes CATSDLPGGSSYNEQFF.

A single count supports this clone. The chain has TRBV5-8 and TRBJ1-1, with 8 bases fitting TRBD1. Trimming took 3 bases from V and 7 from J; bases not matched to a gene: 2. CDR3 size: 12 residues. From germline, CDR1 is SGHTS and CDR2 YDEGEE. CDR3 sequence reads: CASSSGTGEAFF. Here the CDR3 DNA reads TGTGCCAGCAGCTCCGGGACAGGTGAAGCTTTCTTT.

This clone was recorded at least ten times. Other DNA sequences of this sample code for an identical CDR3. The J gene is TRBJ2-3, the V gene TRBV27; D is unresolved. V was shortened by 0 bases and J by 4 bases, with 5 bases between the two germline ends. This CDR3 region has 13 residues. The germline V gene encodes CDR1 MNHEY and CDR2 SMNVEV (reference sequence). The CDR3 reads CASSLSPADTQYF. Here the CDR3 DNA reads TGTGCCAGCAGTTTATCTCCAGCAGATACGCAGTATTTT.

The rearrangement uses TRBV10-1 and TRBJ2-1; TRBD1 aligns across 7 bases. The V segment lost 0 bases and the J segment 6 bases; nucleotides outside the gene matches: 2. The CDR3 extends over 14 amino acids. Germline loops: CDR1 WNHNN, CDR2 SYGVQD (reference sequence). DNA of the CDR3: TGCGCCAGCAGTGAGTCCCCAGGGGGCAATGAGCAGTTCTTC. Residues: CASSESPGGNEQFF.

The chain recombines TRBV4-2 with TRBJ1-4; 10 bases agree with TRBD1. Trimming removed 4 bases from V and 7 bases from J; junction bases left unmatched: 9. CDR1 is LGHNA, CDR2 YNFKEQ, per germline. This CDR3 region has 16 residues. In DNA, the CDR3 is TGTGCCAGCAGCCCAAAGACAGGGGGCGAGGGTGAAAAACTGTTTTTT. It is translated as CASSPKTGGEGEKLFF.

J is TRBJ2-7 and V is TRBV6-4; 7 nucleotides agree with TRBD2. Per the germline V gene, CDR1 is MRHNA and CDR2 is SNTAGT. V lost 2 bases to trimming and J lost 4 bases; unmatched junction nucleotides: 14. This CDR3 contains 17 residues. The CDR3 region is CASSDPTWTRCNYEQYF. CDR3 DNA sequence: TGTGCCAGCAGTGACCCGACTTGGACTAGGTGTAATTACGAGCAGTACTTC.

This clone was counted only a few times. The gene calls are TRBV7-2 and TRBJ2-5; 15 bases agree with TRBD2. Germline loops: CDR1 SGHTA, CDR2 FQGNSA. This CDR3 comprises 17 residues. Trimming at V came to 5 bases and at J to 1 base, leaving 5 bases not matched to a gene. This CDR3 is CASSPGGLAGGQETQYF. Here the CDR3 DNA reads TGTGCCAGCAGCCCCGGGGGACTAGCGGGGGGCCAAGAGACCCAGTACTTC.

This clone appeared a few times. The chain uses TRBV24-1 and TRBJ2-7, with D possibly being TRBD1 (6 bases). The CDR3 is 13 amino acids. CDR1 is KGHDR and CDR2 is SFDVKD in the germline V gene. V was shortened by 7 bases and J by 3 bases, with 12 bases between the two germline ends. The CDR3 nucleotides are TGTGCCACCAGCAAACAGGGATTCTACGAGCAGTACTTC. It specifies CATSKQGFYEQYF.

The gene calls are TRBV4-2 and TRBJ2-2, with a tentative D call TRBD2 (5 bases). The CDR3 runs to 16 residues. Deletions cut 1 base from V and 0 bases from J, with 9 bases between. CDR1 and CDR2 from the germline V gene are LGHNA and YNFKEQ. The CDR3 sequence is CASSQGARANTGELFF. The CDR3 DNA reads as TGTGCCAGCAGCCAAGGGGCGCGGGCGAACACCGGGGAGCTGTTTTTT.

V gene TRBV25-1 combines with J gene TRBJ2-1; 7 bases agree with TRBD2. This CDR3 has 15 amino acids. The germline V gene has CDR1 MGHDK and CDR2 SYGVNS. V lost 4 bases, J lost 0 bases, and 3 bases stayed unmatched. CDR3 coding DNA: TGTGCCAGCAGTGGCGGGAGAAGCTCCTACAATGAGCAGTTCTTC. Encoded protein: CASSGGRSSYNEQFF.

The CDR3 sequence is CASSRLKTAWGRLFF. The DNA of the CDR3 is TGTGCCAGCAGTAGATTAAAAACCGCGTGGGGGCGTTTGTTCTTC. The chain has TRBV6-2 or TRBV6-3 and TRBJ2-1, with D possibly matching TRBD1 (6 bases). Germline values: CDR1 MNHEY, CDR2 SVGEGT. V was clipped by 5 bases and J by 15 bases, with 26 bases between them. The CDR3 spans 15 residues.

This chain joins TRBV14 and TRBJ1-6; D unresolved. The CDR3 extends over 15 amino acids. Germline values: CDR1 SGHDN, CDR2 FVKESK. With 2 bases removed from V and 7 bases from J, the gap between germline ends came to 12 bases. The CDR3 protein is CASSQRGMRNSPLHF. CDR3 DNA sequence: TGTGCCAGCAGCCAACGGGGAATGAGGAATTCACCCCTCCACTTT.

This clone was seen just once. This chain links TRBV4-2 with TRBJ2-1, with TRBD2 matching 12 bases. After removal of 4 bases from V and 4 bases from J, the junction contained 8 bases not matched to a gene. Germline values: CDR1 LGHNA, CDR2 YNFKEQ. This CDR3 is 17 amino acids long. CDR3 coding DNA: TGTGCCAGCAGCCGCCGACTAGCGGGAGTAACTTACAATGAGCAGTTCTTC. Amino acid sequence: CASSRRLAGVTYNEQFF.

This clone was observed a single time. The CDR3 nucleotides read TGTGCCAGCAGTCGCGAGGGGCTAGCGGGGAGCACAGATACGCAGTATTTT. It encodes CASSREGLAGSTDTQYF. V and J are TRBV6-6 and TRBJ2-3, with 9 bases aligning to TRBD2. In germline, CDR1 is MNHNY, CDR2 SVGAGI (reference sequence). The trim removed 5 bases at V and 0 bases at J, leaving 9 bases unmatched. There are 17 residues in the CDR3.

The rearrangement links TRBV11-3 to TRBJ2-3; D is ambiguous. V was trimmed by 3 bases and J by 4 bases, leaving 8 bases between them. The length of the CDR3 is 13 residues. Germline V gives CDR1 SGHNT, CDR2 YENEEA. The CDR3 nucleotides are TGTGCCAGCAGCTTGGCCCGGGCAGATACGCAGTATTTT. It translates to CASSLARADTQYF.

V is TRBV6-1 and J is TRBJ1-2; D might be TRBD1 (6 bases). Between the trimmed V and J ends, which lost 3 bases and 4 bases, there was a span of 12 bases. The CDR3 is 14 amino acids. In germline, CDR1 is MNHNS, CDR2 SASEGT. The CDR3 sequence is CASSDGGAGYGYTF. The CDR3, as DNA: TGTGCCAGCAGTGATGGGGGCGCAGGCTATGGCTACACCTTC.

The rearrangement joins TRBV6-5 to TRBJ1-2; a possible D gene is TRBD1 (5 bases). V was clipped by 0 bases and J by 7 bases, with 12 bases between them. The CDR3 sequence is 14 residues long. Germline loops: CDR1 MNHEY, CDR2 SVGAGI. This CDR3 is CASSYSRGNGGYTF. The CDR3, as DNA: TGTGCCAGCAGTTACTCTCGGGGGAACGGTGGCTACACCTTC.

The chain recombines TRBV2 with TRBJ1-2; D remains ambiguous. The CDR3 contains 14 residues. V lost 3 bases to trimming and J lost 2 bases, with 10 bases between them. Germline loops: CDR1 SNHLY, CDR2 FYNNEI. In DNA form, the CDR3 reads TGTGCCAGCAGTGATGGCGGGATGAACTATGGCTACACCTTC. Translating gives CASSDGGMNYGYTF.